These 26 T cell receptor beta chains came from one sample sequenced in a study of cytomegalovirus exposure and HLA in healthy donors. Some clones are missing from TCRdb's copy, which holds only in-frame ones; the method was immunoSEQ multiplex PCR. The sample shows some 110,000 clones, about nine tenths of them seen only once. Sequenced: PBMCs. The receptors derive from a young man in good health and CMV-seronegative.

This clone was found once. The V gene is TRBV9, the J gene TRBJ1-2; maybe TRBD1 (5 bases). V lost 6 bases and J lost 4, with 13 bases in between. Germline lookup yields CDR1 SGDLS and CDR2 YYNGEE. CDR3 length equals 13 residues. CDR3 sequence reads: CASNGGISYGYTF. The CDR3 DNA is TGTGCCAGCAATGGGGGGATTAGCTATGGCTACACCTTC.

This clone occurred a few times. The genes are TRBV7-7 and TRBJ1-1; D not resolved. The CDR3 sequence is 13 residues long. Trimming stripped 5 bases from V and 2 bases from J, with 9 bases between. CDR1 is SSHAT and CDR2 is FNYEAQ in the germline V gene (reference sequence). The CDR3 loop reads CASSATPNTEAFF. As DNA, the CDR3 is TGTGCCAGCAGCGCGACACCAAACACTGAAGCTTTCTTT.

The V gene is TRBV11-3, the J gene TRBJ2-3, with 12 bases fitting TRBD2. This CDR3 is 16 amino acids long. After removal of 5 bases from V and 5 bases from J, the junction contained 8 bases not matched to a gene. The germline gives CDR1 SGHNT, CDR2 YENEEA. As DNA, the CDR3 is TGTGCCAGCAGCGACCGACTAGCGGGAGAGGGAGATACGCAGTATTTT. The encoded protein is CASSDRLAGEGDTQYF.

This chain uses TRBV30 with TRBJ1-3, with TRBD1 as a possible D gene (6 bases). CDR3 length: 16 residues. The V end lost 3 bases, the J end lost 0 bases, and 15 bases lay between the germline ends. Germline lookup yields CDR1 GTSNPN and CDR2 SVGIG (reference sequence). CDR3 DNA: TGTGCCTGGAGGAAATTAGACAGGATCTCTGGAAACACCATATATTTT. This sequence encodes CAWRKLDRISGNTIYF.

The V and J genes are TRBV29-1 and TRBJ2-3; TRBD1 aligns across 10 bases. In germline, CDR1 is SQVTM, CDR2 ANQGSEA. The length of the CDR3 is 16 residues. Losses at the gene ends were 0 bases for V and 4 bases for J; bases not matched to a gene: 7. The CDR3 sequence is CSVEDGQGVFPDTQYF. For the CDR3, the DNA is TGCAGCGTTGAAGATGGACAGGGGGTCTTCCCAGATACGCAGTATTTT.

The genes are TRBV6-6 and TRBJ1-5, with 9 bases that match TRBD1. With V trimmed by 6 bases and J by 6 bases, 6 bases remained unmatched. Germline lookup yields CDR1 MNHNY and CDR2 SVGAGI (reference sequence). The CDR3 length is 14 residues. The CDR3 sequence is CASSKTGGIQPQHF. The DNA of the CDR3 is TGTGCCAGCAGCAAGACAGGGGGAATTCAGCCCCAGCATTTT.

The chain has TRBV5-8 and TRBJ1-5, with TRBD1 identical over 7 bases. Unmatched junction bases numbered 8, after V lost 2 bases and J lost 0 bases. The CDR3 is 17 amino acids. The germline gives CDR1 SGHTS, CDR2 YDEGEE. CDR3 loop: CASSFSGTVYSNQPQHF. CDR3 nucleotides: TGTGCCAGCAGCTTTTCCGGGACAGTGTATAGCAATCAGCCCCAGCATTTT. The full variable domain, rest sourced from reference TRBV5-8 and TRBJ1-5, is EAGVTQSPTHLIKTRGQQATLRCSPISGHTSVYWYQQALGLGLQFLLWYDEGEERNRGNFPPRFSGRQFPNYSSELNVNALELEDSALYLCASSFSGTVYSNQPQHFGDGTRLSIL.

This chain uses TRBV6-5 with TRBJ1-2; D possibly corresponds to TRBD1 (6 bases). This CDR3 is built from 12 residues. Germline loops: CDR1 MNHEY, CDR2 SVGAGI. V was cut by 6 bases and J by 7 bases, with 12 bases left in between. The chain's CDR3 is CASRTGRFGYTF. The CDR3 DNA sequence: TGTGCCAGCAGGACAGGTAGATTTGGCTACACCTTC.

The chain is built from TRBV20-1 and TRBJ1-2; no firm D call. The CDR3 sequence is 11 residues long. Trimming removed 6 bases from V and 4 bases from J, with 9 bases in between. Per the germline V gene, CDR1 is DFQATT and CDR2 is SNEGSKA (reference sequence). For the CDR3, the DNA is TGCAGTGCACTTGACACCTATGGCTACACCTTC. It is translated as CSALDTYGYTF.

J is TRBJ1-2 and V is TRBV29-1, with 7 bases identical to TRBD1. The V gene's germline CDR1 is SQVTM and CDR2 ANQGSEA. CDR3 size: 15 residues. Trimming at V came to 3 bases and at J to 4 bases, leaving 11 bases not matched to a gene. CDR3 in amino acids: CSVDRSGQRGYGYTF. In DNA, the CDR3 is TGCAGCGTTGATAGATCGGGACAGAGAGGCTATGGCTACACCTTC. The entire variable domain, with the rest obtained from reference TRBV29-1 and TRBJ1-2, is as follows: SAVISQKPSRDICQRGTSLTIQCQVDSQVTMMFWYRQQPGQSLTLIATANQGSEATYESGFVIDKFPISRPNLTFSTLTVSNMSPEDSSIYLCSVDRSGQRGYGYTFGSGTRLTVV.

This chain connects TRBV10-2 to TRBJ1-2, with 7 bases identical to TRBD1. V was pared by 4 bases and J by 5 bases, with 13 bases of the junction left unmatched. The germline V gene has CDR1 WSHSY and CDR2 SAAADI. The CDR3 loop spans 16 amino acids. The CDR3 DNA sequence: TGCGCCAGCAGTGCTCCATGGGACAGCGAAGCTTATGGCTACACCTTC. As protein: CASSAPWDSEAYGYTF.

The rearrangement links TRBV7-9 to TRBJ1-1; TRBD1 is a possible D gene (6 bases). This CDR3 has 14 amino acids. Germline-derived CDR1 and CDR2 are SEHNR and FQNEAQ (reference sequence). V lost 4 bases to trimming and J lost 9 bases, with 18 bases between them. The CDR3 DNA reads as TGTGCCAGCAGCTCATTAGGGACATACCAACAAGCTTTCTTT. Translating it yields CASSSLGTYQQAFF.

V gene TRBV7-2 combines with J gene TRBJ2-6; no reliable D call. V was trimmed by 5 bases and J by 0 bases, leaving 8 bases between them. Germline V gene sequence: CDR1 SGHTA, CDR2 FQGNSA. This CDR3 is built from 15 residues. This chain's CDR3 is CASSPPYSGANVLTF. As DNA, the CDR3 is TGTGCCAGCAGCCCCCCTTACTCTGGGGCCAACGTCCTGACTTTC.

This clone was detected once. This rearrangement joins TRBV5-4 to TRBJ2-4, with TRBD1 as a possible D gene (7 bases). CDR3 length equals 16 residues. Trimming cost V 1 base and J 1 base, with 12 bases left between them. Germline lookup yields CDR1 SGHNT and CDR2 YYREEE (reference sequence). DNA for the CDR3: TGTGCCAGCAGCTTGATCTCAGGGGGGGCCAAAAACATTCAGTACTTC. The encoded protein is CASSLISGGAKNIQYF.

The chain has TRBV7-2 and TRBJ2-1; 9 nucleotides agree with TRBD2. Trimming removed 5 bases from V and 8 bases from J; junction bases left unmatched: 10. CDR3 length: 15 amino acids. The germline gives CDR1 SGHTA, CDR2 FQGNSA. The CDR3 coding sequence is TGTGCCAGCAGCCGAGGGGCTAGCGGGGTCTATGAGCAGTTCTTC. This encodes CASSRGASGVYEQFF.

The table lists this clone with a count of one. This CDR3 reads CASSLNSGRALNEQFF. Here the CDR3 DNA reads TGTGCCAGCAGTTTAAATAGCGGGAGGGCCTTGAATGAGCAGTTCTTC. The chain is built from TRBV2 and TRBJ2-1; 11 bases match TRBD2. The V and J ends lost 5 bases and 7 bases, in that order; junction bases with no gene match: 10. CDR3 length: 16 residues. Germline values: CDR1 SNHLY, CDR2 FYNNEI.

The CDR3 DNA follows: TGTGCCAGCAGCTTCCCGCCGGGACAGAGGAATACCGAGCAGTACTTC. It specifies CASSFPPGQRNTEQYF. This sequence joins TRBV7-9 and TRBJ2-7; TRBD1 aligns across 7 bases. The germline CDR1 and CDR2 sequences are SEHNR and FQNEAQ (reference sequence). CDR3 length: 16 amino acids. Germline trimming cut 3 bases from V and 6 bases from J; bases unmatched to any gene: 14.

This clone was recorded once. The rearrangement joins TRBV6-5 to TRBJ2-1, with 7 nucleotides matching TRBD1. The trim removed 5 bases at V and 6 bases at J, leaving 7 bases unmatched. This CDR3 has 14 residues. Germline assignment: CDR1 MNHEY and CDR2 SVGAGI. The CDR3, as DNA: TGTGCCAGCAGTCGGGACAGTTTGGGCAATGAGCAGTTCTTC. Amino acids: CASSRDSLGNEQFF.

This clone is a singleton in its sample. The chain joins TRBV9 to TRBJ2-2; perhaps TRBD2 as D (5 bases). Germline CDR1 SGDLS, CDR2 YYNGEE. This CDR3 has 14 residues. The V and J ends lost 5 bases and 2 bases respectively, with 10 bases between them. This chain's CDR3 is CASRTGVNTGELFF. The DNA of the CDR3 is TGTGCCAGCAGAACCGGGGTCAACACCGGGGAGCTGTTTTTT. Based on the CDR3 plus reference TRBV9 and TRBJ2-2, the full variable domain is DSGVTQTPKHLITATGQRVTLRCSPRSGDLSVYWYQQSLDQGLQFLIQYYNGEERAKGNILERFSAQQFPDLHSELNLSSLELGDSALYFCASRTGVNTGELFFGEGSRLTVL.

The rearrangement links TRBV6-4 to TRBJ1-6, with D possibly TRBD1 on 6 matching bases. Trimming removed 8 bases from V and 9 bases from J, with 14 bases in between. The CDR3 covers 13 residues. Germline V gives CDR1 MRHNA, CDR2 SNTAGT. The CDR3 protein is CASRDTVLSPLHF. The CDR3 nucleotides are TGTGCCAGCCGGGACACGGTACTTTCACCCCTCCACTTT.

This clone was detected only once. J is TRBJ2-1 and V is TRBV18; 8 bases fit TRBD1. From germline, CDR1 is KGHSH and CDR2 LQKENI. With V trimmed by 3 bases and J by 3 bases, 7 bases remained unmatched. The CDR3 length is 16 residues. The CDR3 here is CASSPPGTGGYNEQFF. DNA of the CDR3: TGTGCCAGCTCACCCCCGGGTACAGGGGGCTACAATGAGCAGTTCTTC.

CDR3 sequence: CASSGTMRASTDTQYF. The CDR3 DNA sequence: TGTGCCAGCAGCGGCACCATGAGGGCTAGCACAGATACGCAGTATTTT. The gene calls are TRBV9 and TRBJ2-3; D might be TRBD2 (5 bases). The CDR3 totals 16 residues. Germline V gene data show CDR1 as SGDLS and CDR2 as YYNGEE. Trimming took 3 bases from V and 0 from J, leaving 14 bases between them.

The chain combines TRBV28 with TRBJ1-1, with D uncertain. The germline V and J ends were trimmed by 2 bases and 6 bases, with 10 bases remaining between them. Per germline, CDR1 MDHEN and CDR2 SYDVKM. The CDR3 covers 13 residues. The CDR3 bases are TGTGCCAGCAGTTTAGTGTTGCAGGCTGAAGCTTTCTTT. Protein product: CASSLVLQAEAFF.

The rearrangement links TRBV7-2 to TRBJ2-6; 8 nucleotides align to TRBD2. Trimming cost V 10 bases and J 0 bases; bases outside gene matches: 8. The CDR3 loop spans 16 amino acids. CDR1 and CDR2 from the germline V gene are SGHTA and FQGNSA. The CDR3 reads CANGGADNSGANVLTF. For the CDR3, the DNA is TGTGCCAACGGGGGGGCAGACAACTCTGGGGCCAACGTCCTGACTTTC.

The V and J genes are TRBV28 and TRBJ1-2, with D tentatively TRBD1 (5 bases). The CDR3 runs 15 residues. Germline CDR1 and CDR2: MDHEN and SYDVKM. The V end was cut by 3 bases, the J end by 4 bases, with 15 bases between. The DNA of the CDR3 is TGTGCCAGCAGTTTGGGGCAGGTAAATGCCTATGGCTACACCTTC. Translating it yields CASSLGQVNAYGYTF.

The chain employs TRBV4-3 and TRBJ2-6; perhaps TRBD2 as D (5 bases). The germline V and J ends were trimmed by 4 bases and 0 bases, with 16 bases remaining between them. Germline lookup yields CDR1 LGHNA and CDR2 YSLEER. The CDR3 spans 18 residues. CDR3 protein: CASSLFTAGLSGANVLTF. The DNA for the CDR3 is TGCGCCAGCAGCCTTTTCACGGCAGGACTCTCTGGGGCCAACGTCCTGACTTTC.